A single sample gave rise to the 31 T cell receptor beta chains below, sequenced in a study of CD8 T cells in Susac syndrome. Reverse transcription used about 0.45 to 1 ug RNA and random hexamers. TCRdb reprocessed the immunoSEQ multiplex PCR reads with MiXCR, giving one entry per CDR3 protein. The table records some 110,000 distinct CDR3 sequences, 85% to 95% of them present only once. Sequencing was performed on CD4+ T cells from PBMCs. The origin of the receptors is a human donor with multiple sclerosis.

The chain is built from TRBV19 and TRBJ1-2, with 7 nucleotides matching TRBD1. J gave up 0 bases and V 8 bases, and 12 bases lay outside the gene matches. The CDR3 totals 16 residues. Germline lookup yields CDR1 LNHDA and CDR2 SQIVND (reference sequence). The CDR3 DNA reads TGTGCCAGTCTCCGGACAGGAGGGGGTTCTAACTATGGCTACACCTTC. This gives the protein CASLRTGGGSNYGYTF.

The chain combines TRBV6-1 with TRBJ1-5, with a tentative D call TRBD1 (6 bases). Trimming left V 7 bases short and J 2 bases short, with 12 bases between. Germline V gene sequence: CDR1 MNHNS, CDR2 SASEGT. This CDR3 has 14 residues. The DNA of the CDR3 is TGTGCCAGCACCGAGGGGGGTGGCAATCAGCCCCAGCATTTT. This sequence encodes CASTEGGGNQPQHF.

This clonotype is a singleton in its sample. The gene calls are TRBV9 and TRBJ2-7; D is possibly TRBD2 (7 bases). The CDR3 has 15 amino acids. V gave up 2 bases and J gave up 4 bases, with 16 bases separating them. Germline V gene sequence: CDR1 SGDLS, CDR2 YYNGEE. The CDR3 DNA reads TGTGCCAGCAGCGTTGGGGGGGGCATCCAATACGAGCAGTACTTC. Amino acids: CASSVGGGIQYEQYF.

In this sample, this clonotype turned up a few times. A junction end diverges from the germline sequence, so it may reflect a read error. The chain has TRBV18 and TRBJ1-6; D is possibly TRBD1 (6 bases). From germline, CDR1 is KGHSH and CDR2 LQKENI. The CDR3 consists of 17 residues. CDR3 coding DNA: TGTGCCAGCTCACCACGTCAGGGGCGGGGAGATAATTCCCCCCTCCACTTT. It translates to CASSPRQGRGDNSPLHF.

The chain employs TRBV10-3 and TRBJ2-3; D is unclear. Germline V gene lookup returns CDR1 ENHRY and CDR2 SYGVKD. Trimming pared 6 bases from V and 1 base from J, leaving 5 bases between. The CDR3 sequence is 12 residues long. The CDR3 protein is CAIRQGTDTQYF. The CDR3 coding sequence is TGTGCCATCAGGCAGGGCACAGATACGCAGTATTTT.

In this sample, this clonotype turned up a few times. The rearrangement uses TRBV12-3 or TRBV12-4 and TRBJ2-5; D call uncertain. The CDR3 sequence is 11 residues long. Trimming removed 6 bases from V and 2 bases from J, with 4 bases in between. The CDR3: CASSAQETQYF. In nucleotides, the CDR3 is TGTGCCAGCAGCGCTCAAGAGACCCAGTACTTC.

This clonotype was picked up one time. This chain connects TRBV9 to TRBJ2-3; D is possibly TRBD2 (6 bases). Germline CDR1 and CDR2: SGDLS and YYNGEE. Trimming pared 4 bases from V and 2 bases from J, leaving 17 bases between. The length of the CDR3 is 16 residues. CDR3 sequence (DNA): TGTGCCAGCAGCTCCGCTGGGGGAGGCTTCACAGATACGCAGTATTTT. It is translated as CASSSAGGGFTDTQYF.

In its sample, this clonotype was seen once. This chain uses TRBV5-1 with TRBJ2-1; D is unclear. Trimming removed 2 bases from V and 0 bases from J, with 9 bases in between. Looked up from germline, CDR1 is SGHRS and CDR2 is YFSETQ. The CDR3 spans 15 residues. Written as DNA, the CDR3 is TGCGCCAGCAGCTTACCCGATAACTCCTACAATGAGCAGTTCTTC. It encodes CASSLPDNSYNEQFF. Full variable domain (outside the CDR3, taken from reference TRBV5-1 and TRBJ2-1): KAGVTQTPRYLIKTRGQQVTLSCSPISGHRSVSWYQQTPGQGLQFLFEYFSETQRNKGNFPGRFSGRQFSNSRSEMNVSTLELGDSALYLCASSLPDNSYNEQFFGPGTRLTVL.

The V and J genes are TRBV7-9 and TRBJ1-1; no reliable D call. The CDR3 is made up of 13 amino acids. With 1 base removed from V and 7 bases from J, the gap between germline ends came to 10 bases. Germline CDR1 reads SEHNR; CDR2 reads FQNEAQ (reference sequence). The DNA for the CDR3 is TGTGCCAGCAGCTTAGGGGCAAGAGGTGAAGCTTTCTTT. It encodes CASSLGARGEAFF.

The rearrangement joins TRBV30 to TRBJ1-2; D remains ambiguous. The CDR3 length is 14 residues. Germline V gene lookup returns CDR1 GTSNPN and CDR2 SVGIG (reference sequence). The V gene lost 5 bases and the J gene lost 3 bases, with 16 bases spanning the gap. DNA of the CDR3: TGTGCCTGGGAGCCCAAGATTTTACACTATGGCTACACCTTC. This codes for CAWEPKILHYGYTF. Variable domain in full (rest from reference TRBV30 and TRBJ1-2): SQTIHQWPATLVQPVGSPLSLECTVEGTSNPNLYWYRQAAGRGLQLLFYSVGIGQISSEVPQNLSASRPQDRQFILSSKKLLLSDSGFYLCAWEPKILHYGYTFGSGTRLTVV.

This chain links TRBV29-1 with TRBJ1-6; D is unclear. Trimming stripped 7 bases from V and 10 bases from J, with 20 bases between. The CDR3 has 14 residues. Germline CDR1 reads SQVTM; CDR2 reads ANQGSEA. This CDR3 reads CSATEGKMGSPLHF. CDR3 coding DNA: TGCAGCGCCACTGAAGGGAAAATGGGGTCACCCCTCCACTTT.

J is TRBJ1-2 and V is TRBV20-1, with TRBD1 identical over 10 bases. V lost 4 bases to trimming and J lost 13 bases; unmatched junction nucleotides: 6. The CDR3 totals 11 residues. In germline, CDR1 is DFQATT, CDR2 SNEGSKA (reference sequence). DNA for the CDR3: TGCAGTGCTAAGACAGGGGGCGTCCGCACCTTC. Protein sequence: CSAKTGGVRTF.

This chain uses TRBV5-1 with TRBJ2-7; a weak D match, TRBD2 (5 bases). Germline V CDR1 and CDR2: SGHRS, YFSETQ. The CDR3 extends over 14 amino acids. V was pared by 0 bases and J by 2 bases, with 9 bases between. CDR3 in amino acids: CASSLGPGAYEQYF. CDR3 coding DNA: TGCGCCAGCAGCTTGGGGCCCGGGGCCTACGAGCAGTACTTC.

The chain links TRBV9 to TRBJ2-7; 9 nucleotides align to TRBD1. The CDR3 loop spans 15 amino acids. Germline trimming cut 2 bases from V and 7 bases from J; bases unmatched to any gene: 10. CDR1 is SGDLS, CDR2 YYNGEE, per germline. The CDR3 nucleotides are TGTGCCAGCAGCGTCTCCGGGACAGGGATGGGAGAGCAGTACTTC. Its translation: CASSVSGTGMGEQYF.

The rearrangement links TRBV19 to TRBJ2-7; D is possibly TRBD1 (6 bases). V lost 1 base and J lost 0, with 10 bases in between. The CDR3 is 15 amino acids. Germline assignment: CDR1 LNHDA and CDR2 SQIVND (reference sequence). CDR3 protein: CASSIGRGISYEQYF. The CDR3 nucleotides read TGTGCCAGTAGTATAGGCAGGGGAATCTCCTACGAGCAGTACTTC.

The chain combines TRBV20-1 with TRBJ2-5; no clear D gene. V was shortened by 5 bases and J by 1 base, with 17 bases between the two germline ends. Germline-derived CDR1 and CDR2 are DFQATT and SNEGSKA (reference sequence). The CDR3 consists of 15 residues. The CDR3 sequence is CSAFSLGFTQETQYF. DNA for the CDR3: TGCAGTGCTTTCTCCCTAGGCTTCACCCAAGAGACCCAGTACTTC.

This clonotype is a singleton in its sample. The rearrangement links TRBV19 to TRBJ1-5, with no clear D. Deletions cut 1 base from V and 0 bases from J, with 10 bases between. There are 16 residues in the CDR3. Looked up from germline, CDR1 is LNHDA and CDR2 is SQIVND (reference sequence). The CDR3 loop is CASSIGQRYSNQPQHF. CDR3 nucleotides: TGTGCCAGTAGTATAGGGCAGCGTTATAGCAATCAGCCCCAGCATTTT.

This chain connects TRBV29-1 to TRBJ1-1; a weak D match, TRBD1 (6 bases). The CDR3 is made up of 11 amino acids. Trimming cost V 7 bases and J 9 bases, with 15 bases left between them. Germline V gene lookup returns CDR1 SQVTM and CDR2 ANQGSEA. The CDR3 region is CSAGFGQQAFF. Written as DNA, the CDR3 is TGCAGCGCGGGTTTTGGACAGCAAGCTTTCTTT.

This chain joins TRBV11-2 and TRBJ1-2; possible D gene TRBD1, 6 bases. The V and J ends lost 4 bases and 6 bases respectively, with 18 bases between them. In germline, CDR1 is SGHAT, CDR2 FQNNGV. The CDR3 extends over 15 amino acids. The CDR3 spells CASSSVRSTGNGYTF. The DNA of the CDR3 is TGTGCCAGCAGCTCCGTTCGCTCAACAGGGAATGGCTACACCTTC.

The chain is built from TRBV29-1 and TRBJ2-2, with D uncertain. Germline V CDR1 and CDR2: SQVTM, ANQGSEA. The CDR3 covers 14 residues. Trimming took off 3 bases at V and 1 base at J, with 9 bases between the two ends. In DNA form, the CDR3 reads TGCAGCGTTGAGAAGCAGCTGAACACCGGGGAGCTGTTTTTT. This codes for CSVEKQLNTGELFF.

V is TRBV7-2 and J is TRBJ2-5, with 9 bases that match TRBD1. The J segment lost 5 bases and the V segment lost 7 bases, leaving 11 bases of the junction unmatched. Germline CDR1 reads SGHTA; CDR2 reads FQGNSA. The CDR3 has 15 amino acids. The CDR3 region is CASTRDGQGWETQYF. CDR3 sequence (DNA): TGTGCCAGCACCCGTGACGGACAGGGGTGGGAGACCCAGTACTTC.

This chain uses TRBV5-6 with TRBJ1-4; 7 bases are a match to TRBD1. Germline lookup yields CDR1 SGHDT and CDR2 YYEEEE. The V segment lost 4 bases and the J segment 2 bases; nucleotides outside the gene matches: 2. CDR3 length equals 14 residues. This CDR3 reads CASSMTGTNEKLFF. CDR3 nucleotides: TGTGCCAGCAGCATGACAGGGACTAATGAAAAACTGTTTTTT.

The CDR3 DNA is TGCAGTGCTAGAGGGCAGGGGTTCAATCGAAACACTGAAGCTTTCTTT. This codes for CSARGQGFNRNTEAFF. The chain recombines TRBV20-1 with TRBJ1-1; TRBD1 might be the D (6 bases). The CDR3 totals 16 residues. Trimming stripped 1 base from V and 2 bases from J, with 17 bases between. Germline CDR1 is DFQATT and CDR2 is SNEGSKA (reference sequence).

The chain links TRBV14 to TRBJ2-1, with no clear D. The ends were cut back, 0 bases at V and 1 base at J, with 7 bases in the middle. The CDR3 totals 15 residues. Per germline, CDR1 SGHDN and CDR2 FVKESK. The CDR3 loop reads CASSQDPASYNEQFF. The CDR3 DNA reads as TGTGCCAGCAGCCAAGATCCCGCATCCTACAATGAGCAGTTCTTC.

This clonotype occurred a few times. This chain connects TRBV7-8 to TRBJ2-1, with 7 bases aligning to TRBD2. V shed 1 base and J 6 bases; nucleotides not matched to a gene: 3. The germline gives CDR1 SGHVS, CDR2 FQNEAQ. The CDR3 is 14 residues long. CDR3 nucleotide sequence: TGTGCCAGCAGCTTAGTGGGGGGGGTCAATGAGCAGTTCTTC. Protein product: CASSLVGGVNEQFF.

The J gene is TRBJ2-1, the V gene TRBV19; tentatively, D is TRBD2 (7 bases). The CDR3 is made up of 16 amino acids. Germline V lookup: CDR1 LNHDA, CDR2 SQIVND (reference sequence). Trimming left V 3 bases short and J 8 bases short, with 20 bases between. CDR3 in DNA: TGTGCCAGTAGTATGAATCGGGGGGCTGTGGCCGATGAGCAGTTCTTC. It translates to CASSMNRGAVADEQFF.

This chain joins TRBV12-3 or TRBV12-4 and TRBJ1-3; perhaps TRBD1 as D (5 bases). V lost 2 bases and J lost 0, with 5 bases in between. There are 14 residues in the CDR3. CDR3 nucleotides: TGTGCCAGCAGTTTACAGGGCTCTGGAAACACCATATATTTT. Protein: CASSLQGSGNTIYF.

The CDR3 nucleotides read TGTGCCAGCAGTGACTCGGGGGTAGGGCTCTACAATGAGCAGTTCTTC. Translated, it gives CASSDSGVGLYNEQFF. The J gene is TRBJ2-1, the V gene TRBV6-4, with D possibly called TRBD1 or TRBD2 (5 bases each). In germline, CDR1 is MRHNA, CDR2 SNTAGT. Trimming left V 0 bases short and J 3 bases short, with 12 bases between. This CDR3 has 16 amino acids.

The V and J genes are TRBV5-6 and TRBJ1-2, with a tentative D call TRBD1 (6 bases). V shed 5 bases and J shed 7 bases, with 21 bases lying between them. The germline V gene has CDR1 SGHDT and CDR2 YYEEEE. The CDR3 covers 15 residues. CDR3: CASSPGIGQRPGYTF. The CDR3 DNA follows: TGTGCCAGCAGTCCGGGTATTGGACAGCGCCCTGGCTACACCTTC.

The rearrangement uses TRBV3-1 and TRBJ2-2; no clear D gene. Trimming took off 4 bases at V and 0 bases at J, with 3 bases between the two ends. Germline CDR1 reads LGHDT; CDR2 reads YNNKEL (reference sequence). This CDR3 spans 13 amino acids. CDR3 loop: CASSLTNTGELFF. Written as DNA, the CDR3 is TGTGCCAGCAGCCTCACGAACACCGGGGAGCTGTTTTTT.

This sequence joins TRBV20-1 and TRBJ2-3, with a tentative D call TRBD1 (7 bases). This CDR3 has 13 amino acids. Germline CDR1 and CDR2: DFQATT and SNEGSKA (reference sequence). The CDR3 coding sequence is TGCGGGGCCTCAGGGGGGCGGGCAGATACGCAGTATTTT. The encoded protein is CGASGGRADTQYF.